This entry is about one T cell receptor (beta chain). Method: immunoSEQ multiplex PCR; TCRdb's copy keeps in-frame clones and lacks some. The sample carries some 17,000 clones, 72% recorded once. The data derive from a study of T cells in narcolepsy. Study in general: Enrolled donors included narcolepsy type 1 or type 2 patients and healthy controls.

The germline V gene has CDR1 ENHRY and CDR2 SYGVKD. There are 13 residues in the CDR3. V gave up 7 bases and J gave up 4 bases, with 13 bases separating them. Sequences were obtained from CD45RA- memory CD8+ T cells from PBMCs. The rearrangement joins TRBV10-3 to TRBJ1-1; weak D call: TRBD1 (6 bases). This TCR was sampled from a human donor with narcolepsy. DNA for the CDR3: TGTGCCATCAACCAGGACAGAAGCACTGAAGCTTTCTTT. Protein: CAINQDRSTEAFF.